These 21 T cell receptor beta chains share one sample of origin, sequenced in a study of blood T cell repertoires in COVID-19. The assay was immunoSEQ multiplex PCR, and TCRdb's table has in-frame clones only and misses some. This sample carries approximately 220,000 clones, less than 90% of them seen once, and the ten largest clones take 4% to 6%. Material: peripheral blood. These receptors all come from an older woman who had recovered from COVID-19.

This clone was seen a few times. This chain joins TRBV7-2 and TRBJ1-3; possibly TRBD1 for D (6 bases). This CDR3 contains 15 residues. Germline V gene data show CDR1 as SGHTA and CDR2 as FQGNSA. Trimming removed 5 bases from V and 2 bases from J, with 13 bases in between. CDR3 sequence: CASSQDWTAGNTIYF. In DNA, the CDR3 is TGTGCCAGCAGCCAAGATTGGACAGCTGGAAACACCATATATTTT.

This chain connects TRBV11-2 to TRBJ2-2, with a tentative D call TRBD2 (6 bases). The CDR3 is made up of 16 amino acids. The germline CDR1 and CDR2 sequences are SGHAT and FQNNGV. The V end lost 0 bases, the J end lost 4 bases, and 12 bases lay between the germline ends. CDR3 DNA: TGTGCCAGCAGCTTAGATAGGCCGGGGGTCACCGGGGAGCTGTTTTTT. Translation: CASSLDRPGVTGELFF.

The gene calls are TRBV18 and TRBJ1-5; 7 bases map to TRBD1. J gave up 2 bases and V 5 bases, and 6 bases lay outside the gene matches. CDR3 length equals 15 residues. Looked up from germline, CDR1 is KGHSH and CDR2 is LQKENI. This CDR3 is CASSLTGSGNQPQHF. The CDR3 region has the DNA TGTGCCAGCTCATTGACAGGGAGTGGCAATCAGCCCCAGCATTTT.

This clone showed up just a few times. The V and J genes are TRBV18 and TRBJ2-7; 11 nucleotides line up with TRBD1. Germline lookup yields CDR1 KGHSH and CDR2 LQKENI. V shed 3 bases, J shed 6 bases, and the junction held 7 bases outside the gene matches. The CDR3 has 15 residues. The CDR3 sequence is CASSPRTGGLGEQYF. As DNA, the CDR3 is TGTGCCAGCTCACCCAGGACAGGGGGCCTTGGCGAGCAGTACTTC.

The genes are TRBV27 and TRBJ2-7; TRBD2 matches at 7 bases. This CDR3 region has 13 residues. From germline, CDR1 is MNHEY and CDR2 SMNVEV (reference sequence). J lost 5 bases, V lost 2 bases, and 3 bases had no gene match. The CDR3 DNA reads as TGTGCCAGCAGTTTAAGCGGGGACCACGAGCAGTACTTC. Translated: CASSLSGDHEQYF.

The chain combines TRBV9 with TRBJ2-1, with 8 nucleotides matching TRBD1. The J segment lost 6 bases and the V segment lost 4 bases, leaving 15 bases of the junction unmatched. In germline, CDR1 is SGDLS, CDR2 YYNGEE. This CDR3 has 17 amino acids. The CDR3 DNA reads TGTGCCAGCAGCCCTCTTAAGGGTAGACAGGGGACCAATGAGCAGTTCTTC. This encodes CASSPLKGRQGTNEQFF.

This rearrangement joins TRBV19 to TRBJ1-3; TRBD1 aligns across 10 bases. The CDR3 runs to 16 residues. V lost 7 bases and J lost 0; bases outside the gene matches: 6. The germline CDR1 and CDR2 sequences are LNHDA and SQIVND (reference sequence). In nucleotides, the CDR3 is TGTGCCAGTACCTTGGGACAGGGGTACTCTGGAAACACCATATATTTT. Its protein product is CASTLGQGYSGNTIYF.

This chain links TRBV9 with TRBJ2-7, with TRBD1 matching 7 bases. CDR1 and CDR2 (germline): SGDLS, YYNGEE. The CDR3 sequence is 19 residues long. V was clipped by 4 bases and J by 1 base; unmatched bases: 20. CDR3 sequence (DNA): TGTGCCAGCAGCCAGTTAGACGGTCTTTACAGGGGATGGTCCTACGAGCAGTACTTC. This gives the protein CASSQLDGLYRGWSYEQYF.

The V call is TRBV27, the J call TRBJ2-7; TRBD2 agrees at 12 bases. Germline CDR1 reads MNHEY; CDR2 reads SMNVEV (reference sequence). The CDR3 is 16 residues long. The V gene end was trimmed by 5 bases and the J gene end by 4 bases; junction bases not matched to a gene: 9. This CDR3 reads CASSPILAGGPYEQYF. The CDR3 DNA reads as TGTGCCAGCAGTCCCATTCTAGCGGGGGGGCCGTACGAGCAGTACTTC.

The chain carries TRBV6-1 and TRBJ2-7, with D hard to call. CDR3 size: 15 residues. Germline V gene lookup returns CDR1 MNHNS and CDR2 SASEGT. The ends were cut back, 2 bases at V and 5 bases at J, with 16 bases in the middle. The CDR3 loop is CASSEQEVSLDEQYF. In DNA form, the CDR3 reads TGTGCCAGCAGTGAACAAGAGGTATCGCTCGACGAGCAGTACTTC.

The rearrangement links TRBV18 to TRBJ1-1; TRBD1 might be the D (6 bases). The CDR3 is made up of 14 amino acids. The germline gives CDR1 KGHSH, CDR2 LQKENI. The V gene lost 6 bases and the J gene lost 5 bases, with 16 bases spanning the gap. DNA for the CDR3: TGTGCCAGCTCCTTACAGGGAATTAGAACTGAAGCTTTCTTT. It is translated as CASSLQGIRTEAFF.

Here the CDR3 DNA reads TGTGCCAGCAGCCTAGGGGACAGGGGGTCTGAGCAGTTCTTC. Protein product: CASSLGDRGSEQFF. V is TRBV9 and J is TRBJ2-1; 11 bases agree with TRBD1. V was clipped by 4 bases and J by 9 bases; unmatched bases: 6. Per germline, CDR1 SGDLS and CDR2 YYNGEE. The CDR3 contains 14 residues.

The rearrangement uses TRBV7-2 and TRBJ2-3; D gene unclear. The CDR3 extends over 19 amino acids. Germline CDR1 reads SGHTA; CDR2 reads FQGNSA. The V gene lost 8 bases and the J gene lost 0 bases, with 27 bases spanning the gap. This CDR3 is CASRLHPPSVFESTDTQYF. The CDR3 DNA follows: TGTGCCAGCCGCCTCCACCCCCCCTCGGTTTTCGAAAGCACAGATACGCAGTATTTT. The whole variable domain, filled in from reference TRBV7-2 and TRBJ2-3, reads GAGVSQSPSNKVTEKGKDVELRCDPISGHTALYWYRQSLGQGLEFLIYFQGNSAPDKSGLPSDRFSAERTGGSVSTLTIQRTQQEDSAVYLCASRLHPPSVFESTDTQYFGPGTRLTVL.

This chain joins TRBV21-1 and TRBJ1-2. TRBV21-1 counts as a pseudogene. The CDR3 is 19 amino acids. CDR3 sequence (DNA): TGTGCCAGCAGTCCCGGCGGGTGGGGGGAGCCCTCATCTAACTATGGCTACACCTTC. Its protein product is CASSPGGWGEPSSNYGYTF.

The gene calls are TRBV27 and TRBJ1-6, with 10 bases identical to TRBD1. Trimming took 2 bases from V and 10 from J; bases not matched to a gene: 2. From germline, CDR1 is MNHEY and CDR2 SMNVEV (reference sequence). The CDR3 runs to 14 residues. For the CDR3, the DNA is TGTGCCAGCAGTTTAGACAGGGGGCGGTCACCCCTCCACTTT. It specifies CASSLDRGRSPLHF.

This sequence joins TRBV5-4 and TRBJ1-2, with D possibly TRBD1 on 5 matching bases. The germline V gene encodes CDR1 SGHNT and CDR2 YYREEE (reference sequence). The CDR3 sequence is 13 residues long. V was trimmed by 3 bases and J by 3 bases, leaving 9 bases between them. Here the CDR3 reads CASSWGRDYGYTF. The CDR3 DNA reads TGTGCCAGCAGCTGGGGCAGGGACTATGGCTACACCTTC.

The chain carries TRBV21-1 and TRBJ1-2; whether TRBD1, the table's D call, matches the DNA was not checked. TRBV21-1 represents a pseudogene. The CDR3 loop spans 14 amino acids. This chain's CDR3 is CASSKNRKSYGYTF. As DNA, the CDR3 is TGTGCCAGCAGCAAAAACAGGAAGAGTTATGGCTACACCTTC.

The chain employs TRBV9 and TRBJ2-1; 13 nucleotides agree with TRBD2. The CDR3 runs to 18 residues. J gave up 4 bases and V 4 bases, and 11 bases lay outside the gene matches. The germline V gene has CDR1 SGDLS and CDR2 YYNGEE. This chain's CDR3 is CASSLGTSGVVGYNEQFF. CDR3 bases: TGTGCCAGCAGCCTAGGGACTAGCGGGGTCGTCGGGTACAATGAGCAGTTCTTC.

The chain carries TRBV7-3 and TRBJ2-3; 8 bases line up with TRBD2. Germline V CDR1 and CDR2: SGHTA, FQGTGA. The CDR3 spans 15 residues. V shed 3 bases and J 5 bases; nucleotides not matched to a gene: 7. CDR3 sequence reads: CASSFTGGAGDTQYF. The CDR3 nucleotides read TGTGCCAGCAGCTTCACCGGGGGGGCCGGAGATACGCAGTATTTT.

The chain joins TRBV4-1 to TRBJ2-1, with 10 bases that match TRBD1. The CDR3 runs to 17 residues. V lost 3 bases to trimming and J lost 9 bases; unmatched junction nucleotides: 14. The germline V gene has CDR1 MGHRA and CDR2 YSYEKL. CDR3 in amino acids: CASSHLRDRGGRGEQFF. The DNA for the CDR3 is TGCGCCAGCAGCCACCTTCGGGACAGGGGAGGTCGGGGTGAGCAGTTCTTC.

V is TRBV29-1 and J is TRBJ1-1, with TRBD1 identical over 7 bases. This CDR3 contains 12 residues. Germline CDR1 reads SQVTM; CDR2 reads ANQGSEA. The J segment lost 3 bases and the V segment lost 6 bases, leaving 4 bases of the junction unmatched. The CDR3 here is CSVDRADTEAFF. CDR3 sequence (DNA): TGCAGCGTCGACAGGGCGGACACTGAAGCTTTCTTT.